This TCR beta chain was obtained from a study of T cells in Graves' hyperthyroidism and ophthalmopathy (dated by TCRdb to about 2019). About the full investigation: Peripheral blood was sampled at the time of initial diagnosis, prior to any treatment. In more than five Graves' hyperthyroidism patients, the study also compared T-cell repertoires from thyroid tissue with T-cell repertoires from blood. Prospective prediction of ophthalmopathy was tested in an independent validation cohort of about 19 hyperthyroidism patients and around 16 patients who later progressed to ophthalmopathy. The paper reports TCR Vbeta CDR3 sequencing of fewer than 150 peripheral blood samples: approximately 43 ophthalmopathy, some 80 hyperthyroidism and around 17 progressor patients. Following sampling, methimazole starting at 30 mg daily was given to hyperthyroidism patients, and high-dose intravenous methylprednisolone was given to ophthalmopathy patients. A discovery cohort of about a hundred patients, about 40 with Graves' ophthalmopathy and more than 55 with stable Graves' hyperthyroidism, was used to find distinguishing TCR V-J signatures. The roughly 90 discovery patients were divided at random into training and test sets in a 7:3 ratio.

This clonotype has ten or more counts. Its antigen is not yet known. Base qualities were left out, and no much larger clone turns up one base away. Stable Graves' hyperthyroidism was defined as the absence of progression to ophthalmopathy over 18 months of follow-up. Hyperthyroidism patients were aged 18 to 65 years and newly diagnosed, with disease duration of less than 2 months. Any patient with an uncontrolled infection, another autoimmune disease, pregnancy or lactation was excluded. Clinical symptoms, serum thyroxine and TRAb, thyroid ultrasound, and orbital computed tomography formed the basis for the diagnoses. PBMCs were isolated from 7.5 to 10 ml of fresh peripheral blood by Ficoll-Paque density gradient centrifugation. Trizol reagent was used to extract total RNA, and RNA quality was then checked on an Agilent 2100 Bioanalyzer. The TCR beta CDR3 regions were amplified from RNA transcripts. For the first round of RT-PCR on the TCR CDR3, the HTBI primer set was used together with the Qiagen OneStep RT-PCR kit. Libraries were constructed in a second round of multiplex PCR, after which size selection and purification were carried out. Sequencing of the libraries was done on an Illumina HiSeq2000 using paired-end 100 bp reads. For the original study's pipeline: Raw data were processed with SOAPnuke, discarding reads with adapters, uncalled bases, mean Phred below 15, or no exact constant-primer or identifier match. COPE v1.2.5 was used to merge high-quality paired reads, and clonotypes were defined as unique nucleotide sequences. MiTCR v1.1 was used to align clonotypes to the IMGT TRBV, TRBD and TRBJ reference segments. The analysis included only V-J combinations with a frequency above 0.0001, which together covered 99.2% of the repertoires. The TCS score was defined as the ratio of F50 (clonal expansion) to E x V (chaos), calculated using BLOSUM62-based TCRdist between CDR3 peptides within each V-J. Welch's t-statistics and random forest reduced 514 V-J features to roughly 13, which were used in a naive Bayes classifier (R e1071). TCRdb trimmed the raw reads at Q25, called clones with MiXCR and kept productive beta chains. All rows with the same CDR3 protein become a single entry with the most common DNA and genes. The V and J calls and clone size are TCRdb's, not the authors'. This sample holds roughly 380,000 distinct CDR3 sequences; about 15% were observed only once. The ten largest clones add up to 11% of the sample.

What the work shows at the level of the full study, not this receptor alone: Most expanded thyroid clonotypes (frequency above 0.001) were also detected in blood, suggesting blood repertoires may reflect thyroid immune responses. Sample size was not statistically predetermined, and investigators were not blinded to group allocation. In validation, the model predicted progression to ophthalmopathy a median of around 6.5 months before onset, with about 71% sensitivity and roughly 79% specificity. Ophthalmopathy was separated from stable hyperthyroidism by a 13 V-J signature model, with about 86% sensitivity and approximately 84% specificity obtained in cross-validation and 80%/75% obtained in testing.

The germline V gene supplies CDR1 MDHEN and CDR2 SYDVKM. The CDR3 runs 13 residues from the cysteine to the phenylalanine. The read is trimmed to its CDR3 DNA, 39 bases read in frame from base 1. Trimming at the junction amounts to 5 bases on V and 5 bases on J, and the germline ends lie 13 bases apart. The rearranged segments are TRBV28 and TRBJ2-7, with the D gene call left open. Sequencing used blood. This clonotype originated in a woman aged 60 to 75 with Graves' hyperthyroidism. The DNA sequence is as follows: TGTGCCAGCAGTGAGGTAGGGTACGACGAGCAGTACTTC. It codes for CASSEVGYDEQYF.